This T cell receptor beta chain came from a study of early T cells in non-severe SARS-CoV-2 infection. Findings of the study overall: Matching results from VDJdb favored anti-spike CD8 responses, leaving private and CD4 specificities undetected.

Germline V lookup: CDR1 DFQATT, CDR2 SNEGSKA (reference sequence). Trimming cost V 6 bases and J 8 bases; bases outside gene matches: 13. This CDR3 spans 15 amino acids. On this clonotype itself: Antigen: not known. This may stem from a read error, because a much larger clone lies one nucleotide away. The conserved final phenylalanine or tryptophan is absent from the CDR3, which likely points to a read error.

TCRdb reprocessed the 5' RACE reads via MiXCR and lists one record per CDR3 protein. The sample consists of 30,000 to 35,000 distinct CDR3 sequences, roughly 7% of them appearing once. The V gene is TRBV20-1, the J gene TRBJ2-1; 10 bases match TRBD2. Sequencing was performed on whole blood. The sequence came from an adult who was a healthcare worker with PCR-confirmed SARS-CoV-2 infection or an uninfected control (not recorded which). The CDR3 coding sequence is TGCAGTGCCCCGCACCCAGCGGGAGGGCCCCATGAGCAGTTCTCC. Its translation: CSAPHPAGGPHEQFS.